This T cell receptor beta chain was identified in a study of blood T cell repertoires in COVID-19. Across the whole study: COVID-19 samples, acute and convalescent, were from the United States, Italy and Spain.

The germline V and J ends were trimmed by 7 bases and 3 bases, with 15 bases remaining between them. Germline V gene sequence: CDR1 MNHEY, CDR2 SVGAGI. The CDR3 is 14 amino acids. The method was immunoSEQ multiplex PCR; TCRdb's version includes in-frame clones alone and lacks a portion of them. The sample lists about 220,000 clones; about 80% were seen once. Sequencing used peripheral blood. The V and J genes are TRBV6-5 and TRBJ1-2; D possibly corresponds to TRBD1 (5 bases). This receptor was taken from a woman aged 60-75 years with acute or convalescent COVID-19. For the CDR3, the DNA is TGTGCCAGCATCGGACGGGGGGGACACTATGGCTACACCTTC. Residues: CASIGRGGHYGYTF.